This T cell receptor beta chain was identified during a study of blood T cell repertoires in COVID-19. As handled by the study authors: Reference gene primers were amplified, and this amplification served to estimate nucleated cell counts. Repertoires were generated with immunoSEQ multiplex PCR, while TCRdb's copy carries only in-frame clones and drops some. V, J and clone size are those of that table, while D and trimming were read from the DNA. The data contain approximately 92,000 clones, 70% to 90% of them singletons. Germline lookup yields CDR1 MNHEY and CDR2 SVGEGT. The CDR3 is made up of 14 amino acids. V shed 5 bases and J 2 bases; nucleotides not matched to a gene: 3.

This sequence was found in a man aged 50-59 years with acute or convalescent COVID-19. The sequenced material came from peripheral blood. The J gene is TRBJ2-1, the V gene TRBV6-2 or TRBV6-3; TRBD2 agrees at 7 bases. Here the CDR3 DNA reads TGTGCCAGCAGTCCCGGGGGGACCTACAATGAGCAGTTCTTC. Translation: CASSPGGTYNEQFF.